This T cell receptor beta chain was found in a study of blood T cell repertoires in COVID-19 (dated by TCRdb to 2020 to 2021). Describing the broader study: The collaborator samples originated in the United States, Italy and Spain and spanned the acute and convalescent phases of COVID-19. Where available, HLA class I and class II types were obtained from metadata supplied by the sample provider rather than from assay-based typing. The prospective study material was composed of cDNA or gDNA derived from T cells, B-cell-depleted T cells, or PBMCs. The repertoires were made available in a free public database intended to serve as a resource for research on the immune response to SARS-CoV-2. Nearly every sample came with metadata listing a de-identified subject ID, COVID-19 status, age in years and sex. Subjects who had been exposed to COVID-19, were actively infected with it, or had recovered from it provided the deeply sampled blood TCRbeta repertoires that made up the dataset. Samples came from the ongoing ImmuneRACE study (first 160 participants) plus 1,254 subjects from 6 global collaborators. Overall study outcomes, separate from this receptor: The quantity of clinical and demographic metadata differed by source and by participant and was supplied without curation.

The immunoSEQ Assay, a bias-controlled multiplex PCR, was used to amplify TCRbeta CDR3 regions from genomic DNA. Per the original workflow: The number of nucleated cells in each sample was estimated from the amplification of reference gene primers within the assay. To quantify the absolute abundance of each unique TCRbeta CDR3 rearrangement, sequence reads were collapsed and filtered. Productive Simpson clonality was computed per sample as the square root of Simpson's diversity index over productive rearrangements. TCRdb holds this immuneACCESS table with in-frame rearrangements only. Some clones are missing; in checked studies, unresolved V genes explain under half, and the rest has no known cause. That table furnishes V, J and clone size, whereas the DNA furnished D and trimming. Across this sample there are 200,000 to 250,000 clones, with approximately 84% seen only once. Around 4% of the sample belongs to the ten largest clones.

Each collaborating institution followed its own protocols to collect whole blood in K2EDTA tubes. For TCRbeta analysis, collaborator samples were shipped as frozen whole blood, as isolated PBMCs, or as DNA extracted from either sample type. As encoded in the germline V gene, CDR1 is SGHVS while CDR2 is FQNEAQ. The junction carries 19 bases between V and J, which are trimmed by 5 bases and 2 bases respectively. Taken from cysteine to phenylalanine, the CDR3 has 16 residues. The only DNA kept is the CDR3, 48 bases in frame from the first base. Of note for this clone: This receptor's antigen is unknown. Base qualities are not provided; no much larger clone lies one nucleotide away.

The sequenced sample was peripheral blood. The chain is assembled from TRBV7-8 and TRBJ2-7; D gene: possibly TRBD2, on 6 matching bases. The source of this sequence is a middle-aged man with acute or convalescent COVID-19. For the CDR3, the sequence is CASSLPGEVGTYEQYF. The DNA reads TGTGCCAGCAGCCTCCCGGGGGAGGTCGGTACCTACGAGCAGTACTTC.